The entry below gives a single T cell receptor beta chain sequence along with its context. Its matching antigen is unknown. The authors made TCR beta libraries by quantitative 5'-RACE with molecular barcodes. TCRdb passed the 5' RACE reads through MiXCR, listing each CDR3 protein once. The sample lists around 890,000 distinct CDR3 sequences, 12% occurring once. These data are taken from a study of CD8 T cells in ankylosing spondylitis. Whole-study results and caveats: What appeared characteristic of ankylosing spondylitis blood was a TCR beta motif of under 10 highly homologous variants. Earlier literature documents some of the motif variants in reactive arthritis synovial fluid and blood. In peripheral blood, disease-linked CD8+ clones occurred at relatively low frequencies.

With 3 bases removed from V and 10 bases from J, the gap between germline ends came to 13 bases. The CDR3 runs to 14 residues. Germline CDR1 SGHTA, CDR2 FQGTGA. What was sequenced was blood, either unsorted or a sorted T cell fraction (not recorded which). The TCR was taken from a male donor with ankylosing spondylitis. The chain joins TRBV7-3 to TRBJ1-6, with unresolved D. The CDR3 nucleotides read TGTGCCAGCAGCTTTGGCCCTGTGGGATCACCCCTCCACTTT. It specifies CASSFGPVGSPLHF.